These T cell receptor beta chains were read from a single sample in a study of blood T cell repertoires in COVID-19. Assay: immunoSEQ multiplex PCR; the TCRdb copy retains only in-frame clones and omits some. The sample contains approximately 200,000 clones, around 80% of which appear only once. The sequencing input was peripheral blood. The origin of the receptors is an elderly woman with COVID-19, enrolled during active disease. Each CDR3 is given with its conserved first and last residue. The D gene is left open where the match is weak. Size is stated for part of the rows, as once, few or many counts, or as a class when the clone is expanded.

v_gene	abundance	d_gene	j_gene	CDR3nt	CDR3aa
TRBV6-2/TRBV6-3	once	TRBD1	TRBJ2-5	TGTGCCAGCAGTTACACCCCGGGACAGGGATCGTACCAAGAGACCCAGTACTTC	CASSYTPGQGSYQETQYF
TRBV9	.	TRBD1	TRBJ1-4	TGTGCCAGCAGCGTAGAGGGACAGGGGAGGGAAAAACTGTTTTTT	CASSVEGQGREKLFF
TRBV2	.	TRBD2	TRBJ2-1	TGTGCCAGCAGTGGAAACCCTTGGGGGGCACTAGCGGGTACCTACAATGAGCAGTTCTTC	CASSGNPWGALAGTYNEQFF
TRBV30	.	TRBD2	TRBJ2-1	TGTGCCTGGAGCGGGGGGGATGAGCAGTTCTTC	CAWSGGDEQFF
TRBV4-3	.	.	TRBJ2-2	TGCGCCAGCAGCCAAGATAGGACTTTCGACACCGGGGAGCTGTTTTTT	CASSQDRTFDTGELFF
TRBV5-1	.	TRBD2	TRBJ2-5	TGCGCCAGCAGCTTGGAGGCTAGCGGGACCTGGGAGACCCAGTACTTC	CASSLEASGTWETQYF
TRBV7-8	.	TRBD1	TRBJ1-6	TGTGCCAGCAGCTTAGGGACAGGAGGCTCACCCCTCCACTTT	CASSLGTGGSPLHF
TRBV24-1	.	.	TRBJ1-2	TGTGCCACCAGTGATTTCAGGGAACATGGCTACACCTTC	CATSDFREHGYTF
TRBV7-2	.	.	TRBJ2-7	TGTGCCAGCAGCTTAGATTTAGACAGTGTCTACGAGCAGTACTTC	CASSLDLDSVYEQYF
TRBV24-1	.	.	TRBJ2-3	TGTGCCACCAGTGGACAGAGCACAGATACGCAGTATTTT	CATSGQSTDTQYF
TRBV10-1	.	TRBD1	TRBJ2-4	TGCGCCAGCATCAGGGGGACGTCGTACTTC	CASIRGTSYF
TRBV7-8	.	.	TRBJ1-4	TGTGCCAGCAGCTCCCGGTGGAGGCACGAAAAACTGTTTTTT	CASSSRWRHEKLFF
TRBV27	.	.	TRBJ1-5	TGTGCCAGCAGTCTCCGGAGCGCCTCCGATCAGCCCCAGCATTTT	CASSLRSASDQPQHF
TRBV28	once	TRBD2	TRBJ2-7	TGTGCCAGCAGTTTAAGGTCGACACGAAGACTAGCGCGGGAGCAGTACTTC	CASSLRSTRRLAREQYF
TRBV5-1	few	TRBD2	TRBJ2-5	TGCGCCAGCAGCTTGAAGCTAGCGGAAGAGACCCAGTACTTC	CASSLKLAEETQYF
TRBV5-1	few	.	TRBJ1-2	TGCGCCAGCAGCTTGAATCCAGGGTACAATGGCTACACCTTC	CASSLNPGYNGYTF
TRBV2	.	TRBD1	TRBJ2-7	TGTGCCAGCGCTGGGACAGGCTTGGGTGAGCAGTACTTC	CASAGTGLGEQYF
TRBV7-9	.	.	TRBJ1-1	TGTGCCAGCAGCTTACTGGGTGGAGGAAACACTGAAGCTTTCTTT	CASSLLGGGNTEAFF
TRBV5-1	.	.	TRBJ2-5	TGCGCCAGCAGCTTGGCCGTCGAGCCGCAAGAGACCCAGTACTTC	CASSLAVEPQETQYF
TRBV28	.	TRBD1	TRBJ1-2	TGTGCCAGCGGAAGGGGGTCAGGGGGCTGGAGGTATGGCTACACCTTC	CASGRGSGGWRYGYTF
TRBV11-2	.	TRBD2	TRBJ2-7	TGTGCCAGCAGCCAGGCCGGGACTATCCCCCTTGAGCAGTACTTC	CASSQAGTIPLEQYF
TRBV28	.	.	TRBJ2-1	TGTGCCAGCAGTTTCAGCACTTCAGGCCACAATGAGCAGTTCTTC	CASSFSTSGHNEQFF
TRBV7-8	.	.	TRBJ1-1	TGTGCCAGCAGCCCGTACTCCGGGTGGGACACTGAAGCTTTCTTT	CASSPYSGWDTEAFF
TRBV28	once	.	TRBJ2-7	TGTGCCAGCAGCTCCTACCGGGACTCGACCTACGAGCAGTACTTC	CASSSYRDSTYEQYF
TRBV28	.	.	TRBJ1-5	TGTGCCAGCAGACCTAACCGAGGCGGAAGCAATCAGCCCCAGCATTTT	CASRPNRGGSNQPQHF
TRBV7-9	once	.	TRBJ1-1	TGTGCCAGCAGCCCACGGGCCCGGGGAGGTTACACTGAAGCTTTCTTT	CASSPRARGGYTEAFF
TRBV6-5	.	TRBD1	TRBJ2-3	TGTGCCAGCAGTTCTACAGGGGACCCTACGCAGTATTTT	CASSSTGDPTQYF
TRBV7-2	once	TRBD2	TRBJ2-3	TGTGCCAGCAGCCGCCAAAGTAGCGGGGGGTCCACAGATACGCAGTATTTT	CASSRQSSGGSTDTQYF
TRBV12-3/TRBV12-4	.	TRBD2	TRBJ2-7	TGTGCCAGCAGTAGGACTAGCGGAAGCGAGCAGTACTTC	CASSRTSGSEQYF
TRBV2	.	.	TRBJ2-7	TGTGCCAGCACAGGGTACTACGAGCAGTACTTC	CASTGYYEQYF
TRBV10-3	.	TRBD2	TRBJ2-1	TGTGCCATCAGTCCGGAGGGACTAGCGGCCTACAATGAGCAGTTCTTC	CAISPEGLAAYNEQFF
TRBV5-1	once	.	TRBJ1-1	TGCGCCAGCAGCCGGGGGAGCACTGAAGCTTTCTTT	CASSRGSTEAFF
TRBV5-1	.	TRBD1	TRBJ1-2	TGCGCCAGCAGCCCGTCGGGACAGGGGGTTTATGGCTACACCTTC	CASSPSGQGVYGYTF
TRBV27	.	.	TRBJ2-1	TGTGCCAGCAGTTCCCCGTCGTTGGGCGGGAAGTACAATGAGCAGTTCTTC	CASSSPSLGGKYNEQFF
TRBV28	once	.	TRBJ2-7	TGTGCCAGCAGTCTTAATGACGAGCAGTACTTC	CASSLNDEQYF
TRBV2	.	TRBD2	TRBJ2-3	TGTGCCAGCAGTGATTGGCAGGGGACTAGCGGGAGGACAGATACGCAGTATTTT	CASSDWQGTSGRTDTQYF
TRBV9	once	TRBD1	TRBJ2-2	TGTGCCAGCAGCGGACAGGGGCGCACCGGGGAGCTGTTTTTT	CASSGQGRTGELFF
TRBV5-1	.	TRBD1	TRBJ1-2	TGCGCCAGCAGCCAAGGACAGGTGGACTATGGCTACACCTTC	CASSQGQVDYGYTF
TRBV7-6	.	.	TRBJ2-3	TGTGCCAGCAGCTTTACGGGATCTAGCACAGATACGCAGTATTTT	CASSFTGSSTDTQYF
TRBV5-1	few	TRBD1	TRBJ2-2	TGCGCCAGCACCCGGGACAGGGAAATGATAGCCGGGGAGCTGTTTTTT	CASTRDREMIAGELFF
TRBV5-1	.	TRBD1	TRBJ1-6	TGCGCCAGCAGCATCTCCGGGACAGTCAATTCACCCCTCCACTTT	CASSISGTVNSPLHF
TRBV9	.	TRBD2	TRBJ2-3	TGTGCCAGCAGCGTAGGTTCTAGCGGGGATACGCAGTATTTT	CASSVGSSGDTQYF